This T cell receptor beta chain stems from a study of T cells in localized non-small cell lung cancer. Study observations and caveats: A denser population of T cells in blood accompanied longer overall survival. Across samples, adjacent lung featured a median roughly 60 of the top 100 tumor clones. Only one tumor region was sequenced, so heterogeneity remains possible.

In its sample, this clone was seen once. The antigen remains unidentified. Sequenced by immunoSEQ multiplex PCR; TCRdb stores in-frame clones only, minus some. The sample lists 55,000 to 65,000 clones, about 89% occurring once. The CDR3 covers 16 residues. Looked up from germline, CDR1 is MGHDK and CDR2 is SYGVNS. V lost 5 bases and J 1 base, leaving 15 bases between the germline ends. This TCR came from a man aged 40 to 70 with stage I lung adenocarcinoma. The rearrangement links TRBV25-1 to TRBJ2-1; possibly TRBD2 for D (5 bases). The specimen was peripheral blood, collected before any cancer treatment. The CDR3 sequence is CASSPGGGGSYNEQFF. In DNA form, the CDR3 reads TGTGCCAGCAGTCCCGGAGGCGGTGGGTCCTACAATGAGCAGTTCTTC.